This TCR beta chain was found in a study of blood T cells in healthy people across ages. Primed by a sample-barcoded 5' primer and a J-beta primer mix, a second PCR proceeded for about 6 to 12 cycles. TCRdb ran MiXCR on the 5' RACE reads and lists one entry per CDR3 protein. The sample contains around 1,000,000 distinct CDR3 sequences, more than 30% of which appear only once. Each individual donor underwent a draw of ten milliliters of peripheral blood. V lost 5 bases to trimming and J lost 5 bases; unmatched junction nucleotides: 6. Germline V gene data show CDR1 as KGHDR and CDR2 as SFDVKD. The length of the CDR3 is 15 residues.

The specimen sequenced was blood. The gene calls are TRBV24-1 and TRBJ2-1, with TRBD2 matching 9 bases. This receptor was obtained from a man aged 18 to 30 in good health. The CDR3 bases are TGTGCCACCAGTGCATCAACTAGCGGGCACAATGAGCAGTTCTTC. It codes for CATSASTSGHNEQFF.